These 32 T cell receptor beta chains were all obtained from the same sample, sequenced in a study of blood T cell repertoires in COVID-19. Only in-frame clones appear in the TCRdb table, and some are missing; sequencing was by immunoSEQ multiplex PCR. Here the sample spans some 150,000 clones, about 86% being singletons. Sequenced material: peripheral blood. The receptors stem from a woman of 80 years or more with acute or convalescent COVID-19.

This chain uses TRBV15 with TRBJ1-3, with 10 bases fitting TRBD1. After removal of 2 bases from V and 6 bases from J, the junction contained 4 bases not matched to a gene. In germline, CDR1 is LNHNV, CDR2 YYDKDF (reference sequence). The CDR3 covers 15 residues. In DNA form, the CDR3 reads TGTGCCACCAGCAGAAAGGGACAGGGGATAAACACCATATATTTT. Its protein product is CATSRKGQGINTIYF. The full variable domain, its missing parts supplied by reference TRBV15 and TRBJ1-3, is DAMVIQNPRYQVTQFGKPVTLSCSQTLNHNVMYWYQQKSSQAPKLLFHYYDKDFNNEADTPDNFQSRRPNTSFCFLDIRSPGLGDTAMYLCATSRKGQGINTIYFGEGSWLTVV.

This rearrangement joins TRBV18 to TRBJ1-2, with no clear D. Trimming stripped 3 bases from V and 0 bases from J, with 8 bases between. The germline gives CDR1 KGHSH, CDR2 LQKENI. The CDR3 is 14 residues long. The chain's CDR3 is CASSPITTNYGYTF. CDR3 coding DNA: TGTGCCAGCTCACCGATTACAACTAACTATGGCTACACCTTC. Full variable domain (outside the CDR3, taken from reference TRBV18 and TRBJ1-2): NAGVMQNPRHLVRRRGQEARLRCSPMKGHSHVYWYRQLPEEGLKFMVYLQKENIIDESGMPKERFSAEFPKEGPSILRIQQVVRGDSAAYFCASSPITTNYGYTFGSGTRLTVV.

CDR3 DNA sequence: TGTGCCAGCAGTGAAGTTCGGGGGAACAATCAGCCCCAGCATTTT. The encoded protein is CASSEVRGNNQPQHF. The chain recombines TRBV6-1 with TRBJ1-5, with D maybe TRBD1 (5 bases). The CDR3 covers 15 residues. The germline CDR1 and CDR2 sequences are MNHNS and SASEGT. Trimming stripped 1 base from V and 3 bases from J, with 10 bases between.

This clone was detected only once. The chain uses TRBV27 and TRBJ2-7, with 7 bases fitting TRBD2. Germline V gene data show CDR1 as MNHEY and CDR2 as SMNVEV (reference sequence). The CDR3 has 14 residues. With 4 bases clipped from V and 2 bases from J, the junction kept 5 bases outside the gene matches. Here the CDR3 reads CASSSSGAAYEQYF. CDR3 nucleotide sequence: TGTGCCAGCAGTTCGAGCGGGGCAGCCTACGAGCAGTACTTC.

The gene calls are TRBV7-3 and TRBJ1-4; 7 nucleotides match TRBD1. The trim removed 5 bases at V and 6 bases at J, leaving 9 bases unmatched. The CDR3 sequence is 15 residues long. CDR1 SGHTA and CDR2 FQGTGA come from the germline V gene. CDR3 DNA sequence: TGTGCCAGCAGCACTACCGACAGGGAGGATGAAAAACTGTTTTTT. As protein: CASSTTDREDEKLFF.

The rearrangement joins TRBV5-6 to TRBJ1-5; the D gene is possibly TRBD1 (5 bases). Trimming took off 3 bases at V and 0 bases at J, with 10 bases between the two ends. Germline CDR1 and CDR2: SGHDT and YYEEEE. The CDR3 extends over 15 amino acids. The CDR3 region is CASSSDSNSNQPQHF. The CDR3 nucleotides read TGTGCCAGCAGCTCCGACAGTAATAGCAATCAGCCCCAGCATTTT.

The chain links TRBV7-8 to TRBJ1-3, with 7 bases identical to TRBD1. The CDR3 has 13 residues. Germline trimming cut 5 bases from V and 8 bases from J; bases unmatched to any gene: 6. The V gene's germline CDR1 is SGHVS and CDR2 FQNEAQ. CDR3 sequence: CASSLEGQYTIYF. CDR3 DNA sequence: TGTGCCAGCAGCCTAGAGGGACAGTACACCATATATTTT.

The V gene is TRBV29-1, the J gene TRBJ2-5, with a possible D match to TRBD1 (5 bases). V lost 4 bases and J lost 5, with 14 bases in between. Germline loops: CDR1 SQVTM, CDR2 ANQGSEA. The CDR3 contains 13 residues. Here the CDR3 reads CSVARAVWETQYF. Here the CDR3 DNA reads TGCAGCGTTGCCAGGGCCGTATGGGAGACCCAGTACTTC. The whole variable domain, filled in from reference TRBV29-1 and TRBJ2-5, reads SAVISQKPSRDICQRGTSLTIQCQVDSQVTMMFWYRQQPGQSLTLIATANQGSEATYESGFVIDKFPISRPNLTFSTLTVSNMSPEDSSIYLCSVARAVWETQYFGPGTRLLVL.

This chain links TRBV9 with TRBJ2-3; TRBD2 aligns across 8 bases. Germline CDR1 is SGDLS and CDR2 is YYNGEE. The CDR3 is 14 residues long. With V trimmed by 6 bases and J by 6 bases, 9 bases remained unmatched. CDR3 amino acids: CASTREGRPDTQYF. CDR3 nucleotide sequence: TGTGCCAGCACCCGGGAGGGGCGGCCGGATACGCAGTATTTT.

The chain combines TRBV2 with TRBJ2-1, with 7 positions matching TRBD1. Trimming cost V 8 bases and J 0 bases; bases outside gene matches: 7. CDR3 length: 15 amino acids. CDR1 SNHLY and CDR2 FYNNEI come from the germline V gene. DNA for the CDR3: TGTGCCAGCGCCCGGGGACAGAGCTCCTACAATGAGCAGTTCTTC. This gives the protein CASARGQSSYNEQFF.

V gene TRBV14 combines with J gene TRBJ2-1; D remains unclear. This CDR3 is built from 17 residues. The V gene's germline CDR1 is SGHDN and CDR2 FVKESK. V was shortened by 3 bases and J by 6 bases, with 21 bases between the two germline ends. This chain's CDR3 is CASSHTRSTEYVNEQFF. The CDR3 DNA reads TGTGCCAGCAGCCACACGAGGAGCACCGAATACGTCAATGAGCAGTTCTTC.

The chain couples TRBV2 to TRBJ1-6, with TRBD1 identical over 9 bases. This CDR3 has 14 amino acids. J lost 9 bases, V lost 8 bases, and 8 bases had no gene match. Germline assignment: CDR1 SNHLY and CDR2 FYNNEI. CDR3 protein: CASGAGTGISPLHF. For the CDR3, the DNA is TGTGCCAGCGGGGCGGGGACAGGGATTTCACCCCTCCACTTT.

The gene calls are TRBV10-3 and TRBJ1-2, with D tentatively TRBD1 (6 bases). Trimming cost V 6 bases and J 3 bases, with 20 bases left between them. This CDR3 comprises 16 residues. The V gene's germline CDR1 is ENHRY and CDR2 SYGVKD. CDR3 DNA: TGTGCCATCAGCCCCGTCCTACCTCAGGGGTACTATGGCTACACCTTC. It specifies CAISPVLPQGYYGYTF.

J is TRBJ1-5 and V is TRBV18; D not certain. The ends were cut back, 2 bases at V and 1 base at J, with 6 bases in the middle. Per the germline V gene, CDR1 is KGHSH and CDR2 is LQKENI. The CDR3 consists of 14 residues. The CDR3, as DNA: TGTGCCAGCTCACCAAGCATCAGCAATCAGCCCCAGCATTTT. Translating it yields CASSPSISNQPQHF.

The chain is built from TRBV4-1 and TRBJ1-5; maybe TRBD1 (5 bases). Germline values: CDR1 MGHRA, CDR2 YSYEKL. CDR3 length equals 14 residues. V dropped 1 base and J dropped 4 bases, with 8 bases sitting between them. CDR3 sequence reads: CASSQAGGNQPQHF. CDR3 nucleotides: TGCGCCAGCAGCCAAGCGGGGGGGAATCAGCCCCAGCATTTT.

The gene calls are TRBV5-1 and TRBJ2-7, with a weak D call TRBD2 (7 bases). This CDR3 contains 18 residues. V lost 1 base and J 2 bases, leaving 22 bases between the germline ends. Germline CDR1 SGHRS, CDR2 YFSETQ. In DNA, the CDR3 is TGCGCCAGCAGCTTGAGGGGGGGGAATGAACTTCCCACCTACGAGCAGTACTTC. Amino acid sequence: CASSLRGGNELPTYEQYF. The variable domain in full, completed from reference TRBV5-1 and TRBJ2-7, reads KAGVTQTPRYLIKTRGQQVTLSCSPISGHRSVSWYQQTPGQGLQFLFEYFSETQRNKGNFPGRFSGRQFSNSRSEMNVSTLELGDSALYLCASSLRGGNELPTYEQYFGPGTRLTVT.

This chain links TRBV30 with TRBJ2-7, with a possible D match to TRBD2 (6 bases). CDR1 is GTSNPN and CDR2 is SVGIG in the germline V gene (reference sequence). This CDR3 comprises 11 residues. Deletions cut 5 bases from V and 6 bases from J, with 11 bases between. The CDR3 coding sequence is TGTGCCTGGGGAAACGGGGGCGAGCAGTACTTC. Its translation: CAWGNGGEQYF.

This sequence joins TRBV6-5 and TRBJ1-5; D possibly corresponds to TRBD1 (6 bases). This CDR3 has 15 amino acids. The germline V and J ends were trimmed by 4 bases and 3 bases, with 13 bases remaining between them. Per the germline V gene, CDR1 is MNHEY and CDR2 is SVGAGI. CDR3 protein: CASSSTDRPNQPQHF. DNA of the CDR3: TGTGCCAGCAGTTCTACGGACAGACCCAATCAGCCCCAGCATTTT.

The chain couples TRBV19 to TRBJ2-7; D possibly corresponds to TRBD1 (6 bases). Germline values: CDR1 LNHDA, CDR2 SQIVND (reference sequence). V was clipped by 2 bases and J by 2 bases, with 7 bases between them. The CDR3 runs 13 residues. The CDR3 is CASSIPGAYEQYF. The CDR3 DNA sequence: TGTGCCAGTAGTATACCAGGGGCCTACGAGCAGTACTTC.

V and J are TRBV9 and TRBJ1-1; D is undetermined. Trimming stripped 4 bases from V and 2 bases from J, with 15 bases between. This CDR3 is 15 amino acids long. Germline CDR1 is SGDLS and CDR2 is YYNGEE. The CDR3: CASSPRGQPNTEAFF. The DNA of the CDR3 is TGTGCCAGCAGCCCGCGCGGGCAACCAAACACTGAAGCTTTCTTT.

This clone was observed a single time. The V and J genes are TRBV3-1 (or the pseudogene TRBV3-2) and TRBJ1-2; possibly TRBD1 for D (6 bases). This CDR3 contains 14 residues. CDR1 is LGHDT, CDR2 YNNKEL, per germline (reference sequence). With 3 bases removed from V and 0 bases from J, the gap between germline ends came to 8 bases. In nucleotides, the CDR3 is TGTGCCAGCAGCCACAGGACAGCTAACTATGGCTACACCTTC. Protein: CASSHRTANYGYTF.

The rearrangement links TRBV10-3 to TRBJ2-3; tentatively, D is TRBD2 (6 bases). Germline CDR1 ENHRY, CDR2 SYGVKD. V shed 1 base and J shed 1 base, with 9 bases lying between them. The CDR3 loop spans 15 amino acids. This CDR3 reads CAISEWGDGTDTQYF. Here the CDR3 DNA reads TGTGCCATCAGTGAGTGGGGGGACGGCACAGATACGCAGTATTTT.

The chain has TRBV13 and TRBJ2-1; D not certain. Germline assignment: CDR1 PRHDT and CDR2 FYEKMQ (reference sequence). The CDR3 runs to 16 residues. V was pared by 5 bases and J by 0 bases, with 14 bases between. CDR3 region: CASSPFRQTSYNEQFF. The CDR3 bases are TGTGCCAGCAGCCCATTCAGACAAACCTCCTACAATGAGCAGTTCTTC.

V and J are TRBV3-1 (or the pseudogene TRBV3-2) and TRBJ2-7, with a weak D call TRBD1 (6 bases). The CDR3 runs to 13 residues. Trimming removed 5 bases at V and 2 bases at J, with 10 bases between. The germline V gene has CDR1 LGHDT and CDR2 YNNKEL (reference sequence). The CDR3 protein is CASSDRTAYEQYF. In DNA form, the CDR3 reads TGTGCCAGCAGCGACCGGACAGCCTACGAGCAGTACTTC.

This clone was counted only a few times. J is TRBJ1-1 and V is TRBV6-5; D is unresolved. The CDR3 is made up of 14 amino acids. From germline, CDR1 is MNHEY and CDR2 SVGAGI. The V end lost 6 bases, the J end lost 1 base, and 12 bases lay between the germline ends. CDR3 sequence (DNA): TGTGCCAGCAGCCCAGGAGGTCAGAACACTGAAGCTTTCTTT. It codes for CASSPGGQNTEAFF.

This clone appeared a few times. This chain links TRBV24-1 with TRBJ2-1; maybe TRBD1 (8 bases). V was trimmed by 6 bases and J by 10 bases, leaving 24 bases between them. The CDR3 is made up of 16 amino acids. CDR1 is KGHDR, CDR2 SFDVKD, per germline. CDR3 sequence: CATSPGGTGGVREQFF. The CDR3 DNA follows: TGTGCCACCAGTCCGGGGGGAACAGGGGGTGTTAGGGAGCAGTTCTTC.

The chain has TRBV7-9 and TRBJ2-3, with 7 bases lining up with TRBD1. Germline V lookup: CDR1 SEHNR, CDR2 FQNEAQ (reference sequence). The length of the CDR3 is 18 residues. Losses at the gene ends were 2 bases for V and 0 bases for J; bases not matched to a gene: 11. CDR3 coding DNA: TGTGCCAGCAGCTTATTGGGACAGCTACGATCTAGCACAGATACGCAGTATTTT. Protein product: CASSLLGQLRSSTDTQYF.

The chain's CDR3 is CASSKVAGTFISYNEQFF. Here the CDR3 DNA reads TGTGCCAGTAGTAAAGTAGCGGGGACTTTTATCTCCTACAATGAGCAGTTCTTC. The chain carries TRBV19 and TRBJ2-1, with 8 bases lining up with TRBD2. CDR3 length equals 18 residues. V lost 4 bases and J lost 0; bases outside the gene matches: 11. Germline-derived CDR1 and CDR2 are LNHDA and SQIVND (reference sequence).

This rearrangement joins TRBV6-5 to TRBJ1-3; the D gene is possibly TRBD1 (5 bases). This CDR3 has 15 residues. Per germline, CDR1 MNHEY and CDR2 SVGAGI. The ends were cut back, 4 bases at V and 3 bases at J, with 13 bases in the middle. In DNA form, the CDR3 reads TGTGCCAGCAGTTCCCTTGGGGGGGTTGGAAACACCATATATTTT. Encoded protein: CASSSLGGVGNTIYF.

The V gene is TRBV7-8, the J gene TRBJ1-4; no clear D. Germline-derived CDR1 and CDR2 are SGHVS and FQNEAQ. Trimming stripped 4 bases from V and 0 bases from J, with 12 bases between. This CDR3 has 16 amino acids. CDR3 sequence (DNA): TGTGCCAGCAGCTCCAAAGGAGTTGCAACTAATGAAAAACTGTTTTTT. Translated, it gives CASSSKGVATNEKLFF.

The gene calls are TRBV27 and TRBJ1-5, with 7 nucleotides matching TRBD1. The CDR3 runs to 14 residues. In germline, CDR1 is MNHEY, CDR2 SMNVEV (reference sequence). Trimming took 8 bases from V and 7 from J; bases not matched to a gene: 11. The CDR3 is CASSRQGSEQPQHF. For the CDR3, the DNA is TGTGCCAGCTCCAGACAGGGCTCGGAGCAGCCCCAGCATTTT.

The chain is built from TRBV7-2 and TRBJ2-1, with TRBD1 matching 11 bases. This CDR3 has 16 amino acids. CDR1 is SGHTA and CDR2 is FQGNSA in the germline V gene. V shed 5 bases, J shed 6 bases, and the junction held 9 bases outside the gene matches. CDR3 loop: CASSNRPGQGVNEQFF. The CDR3 nucleotides read TGTGCCAGCAGCAACCGTCCGGGACAGGGGGTCAATGAGCAGTTCTTC.